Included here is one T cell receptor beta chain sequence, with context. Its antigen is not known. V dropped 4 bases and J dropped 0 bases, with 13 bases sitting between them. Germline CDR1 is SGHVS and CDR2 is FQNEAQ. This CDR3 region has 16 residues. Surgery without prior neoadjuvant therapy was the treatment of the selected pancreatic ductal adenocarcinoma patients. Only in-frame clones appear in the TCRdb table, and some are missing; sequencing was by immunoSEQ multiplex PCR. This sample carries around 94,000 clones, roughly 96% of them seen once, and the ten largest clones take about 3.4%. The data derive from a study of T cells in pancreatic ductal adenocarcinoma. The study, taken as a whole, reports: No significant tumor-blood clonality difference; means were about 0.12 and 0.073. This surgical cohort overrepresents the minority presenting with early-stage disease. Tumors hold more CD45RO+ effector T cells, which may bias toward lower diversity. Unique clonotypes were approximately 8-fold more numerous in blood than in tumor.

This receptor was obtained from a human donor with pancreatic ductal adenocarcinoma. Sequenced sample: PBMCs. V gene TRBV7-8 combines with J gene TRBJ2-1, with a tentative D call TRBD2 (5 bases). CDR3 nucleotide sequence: TGTGCCAGCAGCTCGTATTCTAGCCTCTCCTACAATGAGCAGTTCTTC. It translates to CASSSYSSLSYNEQFF.